This TCR beta chain comes out of a study of beta chain features in type 1 diabetes. Study summary: Similarity in age, gender and cell yields was seen between patients and healthy donors.

Germline-derived CDR1 and CDR2 are GTSNPN and SVGIG (reference sequence). The CDR3 totals 13 residues. The ends were cut back, 3 bases at V and 5 bases at J, with 10 bases in the middle. The study reverse transcribed the entire isolated RNA, so it sequenced expressed TCRB transcripts. Profiling relied on immunoSEQ multiplex PCR, and the TCRdb table lists in-frame clones only, not all of them. The table includes about 260,000 clones, about 71% detected once. Overall study results and limits: A definitive answer on HLA type influencing TCRB rearrangement was not reached here. Significant though moderate, a shortening of TCRB CDR3s appeared in all four CD4+ subsets of Type 1 diabetes patients. Among type 1 diabetes patients, VDJ junctions had fewer insertions and more deletions.

Of note for this clone: The antigen is unknown.

The sequence was collected from a man aged 25-45 years in good health. The chain has TRBV30 and TRBJ1-4; D gene uncertain. Sequencing was performed on naive CD4+ T cells from blood. CDR3 nucleotide sequence: TGTGCCTGGAGGGCGAGGGTGAATGAAAAACTGTTTTTT. This sequence encodes CAWRARVNEKLFF.